This T cell receptor beta chain was profiled in a study of T cell responses to AZD1222 COVID-19 vaccine. About this clone: Its antigen is as yet unknown. The same CDR3 is also encoded by other DNA sequences in this sample.

Sequencing was performed with immunoSEQ multiplex PCR; in TCRdb, only in-frame clones are kept and a portion is missing. The profile shows approximately 100,000 clones, 70% to 90% of them singletons. Findings and caveats of the study: Vaccination with two AZD1222 doses was followed by a rise in Spike-specific TCR breadth and depth. Spike-wide vaccine-associated CD4 TCRs dominated at 160-218 and 743-854.

The source is an adult who received the AZD1222 COVID-19 vaccine. The sample in question was peripheral blood, obtained 28 days after the second AZD1222 dose.

CDR3 protein: CASSQGYEQYF. For the CDR3, the DNA is TGTGCCAGCAGCCAAGGCTACGAGCAGTACTTC. The V gene is TRBV3-1 (or the pseudogene TRBV3-2), the J gene TRBJ2-7; D is undetermined. The CDR3 covers 11 residues. The V gene's germline CDR1 is LGHDT and CDR2 YNNKEL (reference sequence). V gave up 1 base and J gave up 3 bases, with 1 base separating them.